Below, one TCR beta chain is given with its context. No antigen is known for it. The data belong to a study of cytomegalovirus exposure and HLA in healthy donors. 13 Jbeta primers and 60 Vbeta primers were used for the PCR. Produced via immunoSEQ multiplex PCR; TCRdb's table is partial and in-frame only. Of fewer than 110,000 clones in the sample, 65% to 80% were seen once. Study observations and caveats: Reportedly, fewer N-insertions than the approximately 690-donor mean appeared in an Asian-associated ancestry cluster in a later analysis. Among TCR beta chains, those listed as cytomegalovirus-associated numbered around 160.

Donors consisted of healthy bone marrow donors. The TCR was taken from a woman aged 40 to 49 in good health and CMV-seronegative. The sequencing input was PBMCs.

CDR3 sequence (DNA): TGTGCCAGCAGTGAAGCCCTCGTCGGGGGAGAAGCTTTCTTT. It translates to CASSEALVGGEAFF. The chain has TRBV2 and TRBJ1-1, with D perhaps matching TRBD1 (5 bases). V dropped 0 bases and J dropped 8 bases, with 13 bases sitting between them. Germline CDR1 is SNHLY and CDR2 is FYNNEI. CDR3 size: 14 residues.